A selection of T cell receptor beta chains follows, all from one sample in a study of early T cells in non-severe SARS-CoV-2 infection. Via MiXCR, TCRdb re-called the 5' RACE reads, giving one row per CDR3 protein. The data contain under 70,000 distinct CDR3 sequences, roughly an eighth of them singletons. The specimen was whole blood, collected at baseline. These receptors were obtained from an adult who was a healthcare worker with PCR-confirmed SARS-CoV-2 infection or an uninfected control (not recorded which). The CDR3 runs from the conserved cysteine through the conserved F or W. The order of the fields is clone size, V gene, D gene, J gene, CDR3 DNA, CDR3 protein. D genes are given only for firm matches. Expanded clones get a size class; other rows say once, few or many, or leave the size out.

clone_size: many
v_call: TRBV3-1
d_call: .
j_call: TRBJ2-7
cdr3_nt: TGTGCCAGCAGCCCTACCCCGGACAGCTCCTACGAGCAGTACTTC
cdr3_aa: CASSPTPDSSYEQYF

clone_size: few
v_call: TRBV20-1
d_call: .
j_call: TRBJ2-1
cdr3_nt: TGCAGTGCTGGGGCCCGTCACAATGAGCAGTTCTTC
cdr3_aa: CSAGARHNEQFF

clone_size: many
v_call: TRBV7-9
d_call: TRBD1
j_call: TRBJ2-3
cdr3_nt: TGTGCCACCCGGGACAGCATCACAGATACGCAGTATTTT
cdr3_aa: CATRDSITDTQYF

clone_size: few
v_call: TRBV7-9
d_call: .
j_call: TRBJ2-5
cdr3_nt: TGTGCCAGCAGCCACAGGGAGGATGAGACCCAGTACTTC
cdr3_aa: CASSHREDETQYF

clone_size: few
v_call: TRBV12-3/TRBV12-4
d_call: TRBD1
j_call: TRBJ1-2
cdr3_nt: TGTGCCAGCAGTTTAACCGGGACAGTCCGGGGCTACACCTTC
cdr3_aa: CASSLTGTVRGYTF

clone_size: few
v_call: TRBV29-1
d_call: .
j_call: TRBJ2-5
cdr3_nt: TGCAGCGCGGGCGGGGTTGAGACCCAGTACTTC
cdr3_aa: CSAGGVETQYF

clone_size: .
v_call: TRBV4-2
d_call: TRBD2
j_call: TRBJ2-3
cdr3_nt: TGTGCCAGCAGCCAAGGACTAGCGGGGGGGGCGGTGTCGCAGTATTTT
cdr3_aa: CASSQGLAGGAVSQYF

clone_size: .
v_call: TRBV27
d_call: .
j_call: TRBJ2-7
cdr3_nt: TGTGCCAGCACCACAGGGCCTACCCACGAGCAGTACTTC
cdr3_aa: CASTTGPTHEQYF

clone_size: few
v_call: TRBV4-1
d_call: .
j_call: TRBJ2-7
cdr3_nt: TGCGCCAGCAGCACCCACAGGGACCCATCCTACGAGCAGTACTTC
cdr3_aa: CASSTHRDPSYEQYF

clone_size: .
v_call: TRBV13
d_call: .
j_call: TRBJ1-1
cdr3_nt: TGTGCCAGCAGCTTAGGACCCGGGCGCACTGAAGCTTTCTTT
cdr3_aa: CASSLGPGRTEAFF

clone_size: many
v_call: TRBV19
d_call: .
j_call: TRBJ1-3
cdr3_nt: TGTGCCAGTACACGGATAGAGGGTGGAAACACCATATATTTT
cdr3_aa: CASTRIEGGNTIYF

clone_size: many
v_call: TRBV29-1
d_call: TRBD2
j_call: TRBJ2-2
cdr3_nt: TGCAGCGGGACTAGCGGAGGCACCGGGGAGCTGTTTTTT
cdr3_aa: CSGTSGGTGELFF

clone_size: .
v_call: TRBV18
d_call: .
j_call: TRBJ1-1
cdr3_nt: TGTGCCAGCTCACCACTTCCGCGTCAACAGGGGAACACTGAAGCTTTCTTT
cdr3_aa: CASSPLPRQQGNTEAFF

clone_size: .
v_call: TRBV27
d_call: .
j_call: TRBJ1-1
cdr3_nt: TGTGCCAGCAGTTTAGGGGGGCTGACGCGGAATGAAGCTTTCTTT
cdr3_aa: CASSLGGLTRNEAFF

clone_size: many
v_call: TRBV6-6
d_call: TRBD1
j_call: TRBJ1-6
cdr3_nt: TGTGCCAGCAGTCCGGACAGGGCGGAGAATTCACCCCTCCACTTT
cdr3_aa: CASSPDRAENSPLHF

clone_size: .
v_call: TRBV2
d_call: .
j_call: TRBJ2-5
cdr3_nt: TGTGCCAGCCTCGACAGCTACCAAGAGACCCAGTACTTC
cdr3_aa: CASLDSYQETQYF

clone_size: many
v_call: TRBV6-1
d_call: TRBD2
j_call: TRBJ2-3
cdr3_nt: TGTGCCAGCCGTCTAGCGGATAGCACAGATACGCAGTATTTT
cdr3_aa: CASRLADSTDTQYF

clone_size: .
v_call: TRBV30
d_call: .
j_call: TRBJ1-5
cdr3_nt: TGTGCCTGGAGTGTAAAACAGGGAAATCAGCCCCAGCATTTT
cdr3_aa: CAWSVKQGNQPQHF

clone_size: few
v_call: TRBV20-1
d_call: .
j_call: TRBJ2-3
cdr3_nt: TGCAGTGCTTACAGGGACGCAGATACGCAGTATTTT
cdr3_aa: CSAYRDADTQYF

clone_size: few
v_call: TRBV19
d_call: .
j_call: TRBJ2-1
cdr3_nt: TGTGCCAGTAGTATGTCACAGTTTTCCTACAATGAGCAGTTCTTC
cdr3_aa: CASSMSQFSYNEQFF

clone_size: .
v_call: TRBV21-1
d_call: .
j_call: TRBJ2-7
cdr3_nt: TGTGCCAGCAGGAAGACAGGGGCGTCCTACGAGCAGTACTTC
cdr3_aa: CASRKTGASYEQYF

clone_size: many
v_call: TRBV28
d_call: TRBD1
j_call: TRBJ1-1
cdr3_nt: TGTGCCAGCAGTTTAGGGACAGGGCTAGCTTTCTTT
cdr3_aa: CASSLGTGLAFF

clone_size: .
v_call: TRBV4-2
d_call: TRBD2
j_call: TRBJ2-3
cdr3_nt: TGTGCCAGCAGCCAAGGATGGCGGGGGGGAAATACGCAGTATTTT
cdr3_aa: CASSQGWRGGNTQYF

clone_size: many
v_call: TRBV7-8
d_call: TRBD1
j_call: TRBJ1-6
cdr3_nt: TGTGCCAGCAGCTTAGGACAGGGTTTTAATTCACCCCTCCACTTT
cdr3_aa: CASSLGQGFNSPLHF

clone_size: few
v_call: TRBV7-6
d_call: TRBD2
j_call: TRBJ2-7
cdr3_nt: TGTGCCAGCAGCTTAAGCGGGGTTCTCACCTACGAGCAGTACTTC
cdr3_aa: CASSLSGVLTYEQYF

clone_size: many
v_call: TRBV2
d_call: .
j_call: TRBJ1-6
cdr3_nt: TGTGCCAGCAGGGGGTGGCAGAAGTTTAATTCACCCCTCCACTTT
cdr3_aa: CASRGWQKFNSPLHF

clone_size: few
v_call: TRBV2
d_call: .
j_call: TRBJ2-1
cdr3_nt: TGTGCCAGCAAAGATTCAGGGCAGACGAAAGAGCAGTTCTTC
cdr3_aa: CASKDSGQTKEQFF

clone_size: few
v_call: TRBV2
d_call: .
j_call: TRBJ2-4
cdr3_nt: TGTGCCAGCAGTGGTCCAGCTTGGGGACTAAACATTCAGTACTTC
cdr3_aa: CASSGPAWGLNIQYF

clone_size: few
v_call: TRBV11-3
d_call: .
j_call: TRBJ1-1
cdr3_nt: TGTGCCAGCAGCCAGACAGCCACTGAAGCTTTCTTT
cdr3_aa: CASSQTATEAFF

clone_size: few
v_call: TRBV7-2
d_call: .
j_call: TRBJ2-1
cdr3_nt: TGTGCCAGCAGCCGGCCGTTAAGCTCCTACAATGAGCAGTTCTTC
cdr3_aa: CASSRPLSSYNEQFF

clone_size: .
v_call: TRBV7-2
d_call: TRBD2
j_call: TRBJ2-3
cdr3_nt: TGTGCCAGCAGCTCGCGGGGACTAGCGAGCATACATACGCAGTATTTT
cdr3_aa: CASSSRGLASIHTQYF

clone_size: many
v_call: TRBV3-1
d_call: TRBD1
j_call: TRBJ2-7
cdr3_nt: TGTGCCAGCAGGAAGGAGGACAGGGCAGGTTACGAGCAGTACTTC
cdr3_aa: CASRKEDRAGYEQYF

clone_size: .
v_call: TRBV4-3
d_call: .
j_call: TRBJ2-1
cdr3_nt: TGCGCCAGCAGCCGAGACCCGCCGTCCTCCGCCACCGTACAGTTCTTC
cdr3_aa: CASSRDPPSSATVQFF

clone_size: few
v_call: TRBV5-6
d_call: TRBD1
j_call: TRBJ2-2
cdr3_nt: TGTGCCAGCAGCTTGGCAGGGGGAACCGGGGAGCTGTTTTTT
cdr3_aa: CASSLAGGTGELFF

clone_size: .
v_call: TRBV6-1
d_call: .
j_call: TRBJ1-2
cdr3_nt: TGTGCCAGCAGAACTAAACAGGGAGGCTACACCTTC
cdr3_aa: CASRTKQGGYTF

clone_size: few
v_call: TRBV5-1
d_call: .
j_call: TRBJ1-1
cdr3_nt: TGCGCCAGCAGCGAAAGGACGGTGAACACTGAAGCTTTCTTT
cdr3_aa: CASSERTVNTEAFF

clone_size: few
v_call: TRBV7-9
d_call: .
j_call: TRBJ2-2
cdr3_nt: TGTGCCAGCAGCTTAGCGGCAGGGTACACCGGGGAGCTGTTTTTT
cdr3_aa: CASSLAAGYTGELFF

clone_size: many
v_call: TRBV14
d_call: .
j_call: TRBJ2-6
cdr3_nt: TGTGCCAGCAGCCAAGTAGGGATCTCAGAGGCCAACGTCCTGACTTTC
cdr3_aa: CASSQVGISEANVLTF

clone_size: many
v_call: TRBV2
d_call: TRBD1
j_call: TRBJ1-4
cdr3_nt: TGTGCCAGCAGTGACCCGGGACAGATTAATGAAAAACTGTTTTTT
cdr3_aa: CASSDPGQINEKLFF

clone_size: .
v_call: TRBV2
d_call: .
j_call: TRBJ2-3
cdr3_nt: TGTGCCAGCTCATCGACCTTCCCTACAGATACGCAGTATTTT
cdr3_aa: CASSSTFPTDTQYF

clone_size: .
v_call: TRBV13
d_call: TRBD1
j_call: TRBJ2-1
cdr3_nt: TGTGCCAGCAGCCCGGGACAGGGGCATAATGAGCAGTTCTTC
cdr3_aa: CASSPGQGHNEQFF

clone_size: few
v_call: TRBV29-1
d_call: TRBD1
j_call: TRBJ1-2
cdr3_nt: TGCAGCGTTGAACTTGGGACAGGGGATGGCTACACCTTC
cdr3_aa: CSVELGTGDGYTF

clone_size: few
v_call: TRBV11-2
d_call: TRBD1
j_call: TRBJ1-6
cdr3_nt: TGTGCCAGCAGCCCGCAGGGGGGGAGGAATAATTCACCCCTCCACTTT
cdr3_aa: CASSPQGGRNNSPLHF

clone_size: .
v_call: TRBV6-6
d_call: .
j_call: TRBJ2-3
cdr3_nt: TGTGCCAGCAGTCAGGGACTGCCGCAGTATTTT
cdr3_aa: CASSQGLPQYF

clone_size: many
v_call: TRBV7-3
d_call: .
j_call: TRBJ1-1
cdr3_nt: TGTGCCATCCCAGGTACACAGTCCCCTGAAGCTTTCTTT
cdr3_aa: CAIPGTQSPEAFF

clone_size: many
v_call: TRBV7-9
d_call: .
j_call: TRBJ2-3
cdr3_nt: TGTGCCAGCAGCCCAAAAGGACCAGATACGCAGTATTTT
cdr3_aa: CASSPKGPDTQYF

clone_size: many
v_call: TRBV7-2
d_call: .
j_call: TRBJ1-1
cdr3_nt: TGTGCCAGCAGCTTAATACGAAACACTGAAGCTTTCTTT
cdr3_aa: CASSLIRNTEAFF

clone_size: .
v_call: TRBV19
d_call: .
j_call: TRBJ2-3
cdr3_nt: TGTGCCAGTAGGCCTCCGGGACGCTCGTGGGAGGCAGATACGCAGTATTTT
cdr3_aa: CASRPPGRSWEADTQYF